Here is one T cell receptor beta chain with its context. Its antigen is unknown. Germline CDR1 is SNHLY and CDR2 is FYNNEI. The CDR3 extends over 14 amino acids. The data originate from a study of T cells expressing NK-cell markers. For the study at large: It was sorted CD3+CD56-NKG2C+, CD3+CD56+NKG2C- and CD3+CD56+NKG2C+ T cells that provided the TCR beta repertoires.

Study-wide findings and caveats: In several donors, dominant CD3+CD56+NKG2C+ clonotypes ranked among the top 10 CD8+ clonotypes. The study found these clonotypes also leading the CD3+CD56-NKG2C+ fraction in four donors.

TCR beta cDNA was made by 5'RACE template switching with UMIs. From the 5' RACE reads, TCRdb lists one entry per CDR3 protein and no DNA. The repertoire table contains 500,000 or so distinct CDR3 sequences. The chain recombines TRBV2 with TRBJ1-1; absent DNA, TCRdb's TRBD1 call cannot be checked. This receptor was obtained from a man aged 18 to 29 in good health. Sequenced material: blood T cells: a sorted CD56 or NKG2C T cell subset, CD4+ or CD8+ T cells, or bulk PBMC T cells (not recorded which). The CDR3 reads CASSAAGRGTEAFF. Filled out from reference TRBV2 and TRBJ1-1, the complete variable domain reads EPEVTQTPSHQVTQMGQEVILRCVPISNHLYFYWYRQILGQKVEFLVSFYNNEISEKSEIFDDQFSVERPDGSNFTLKIRSTKLEDSAMYFCASSAAGRGTEAFFGQGTRLTVV.